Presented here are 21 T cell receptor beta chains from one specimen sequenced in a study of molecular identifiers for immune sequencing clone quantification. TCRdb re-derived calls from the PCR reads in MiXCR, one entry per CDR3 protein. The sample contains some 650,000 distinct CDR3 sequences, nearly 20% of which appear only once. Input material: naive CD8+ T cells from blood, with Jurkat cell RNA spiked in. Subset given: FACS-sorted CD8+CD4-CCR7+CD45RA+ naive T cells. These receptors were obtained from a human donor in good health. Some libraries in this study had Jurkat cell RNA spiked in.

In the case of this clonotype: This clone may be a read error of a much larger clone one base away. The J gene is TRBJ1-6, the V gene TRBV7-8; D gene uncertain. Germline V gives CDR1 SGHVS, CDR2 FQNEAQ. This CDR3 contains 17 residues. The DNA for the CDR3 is TGTGCCAGCAGCTTAGTAAGCATCGGGGTTTATAATCCACCCCTCCACTTT. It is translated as CASSLVSIGVYNPPLHF.

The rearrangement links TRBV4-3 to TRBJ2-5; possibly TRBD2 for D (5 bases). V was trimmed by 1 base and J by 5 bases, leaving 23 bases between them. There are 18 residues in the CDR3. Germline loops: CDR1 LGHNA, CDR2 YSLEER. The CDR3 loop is CASSQATGGPLPSETQYF. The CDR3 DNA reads TGCGCCAGCAGCCAAGCGACTGGCGGGCCCCTTCCCTCGGAGACCCAGTACTTC.

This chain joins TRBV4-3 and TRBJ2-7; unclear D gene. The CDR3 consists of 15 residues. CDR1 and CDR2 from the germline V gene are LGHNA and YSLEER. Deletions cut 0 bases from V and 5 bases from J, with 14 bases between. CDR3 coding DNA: TGCGCCAGCAGCCAAGATAAGGACGGTTCCCACGAGCAGTACTTC. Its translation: CASSQDKDGSHEQYF.

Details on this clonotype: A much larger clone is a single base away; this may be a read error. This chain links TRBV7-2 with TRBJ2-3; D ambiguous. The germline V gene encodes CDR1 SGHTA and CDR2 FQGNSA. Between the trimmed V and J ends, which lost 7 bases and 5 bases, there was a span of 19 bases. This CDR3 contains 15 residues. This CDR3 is CASTLGGWLGDTQYF. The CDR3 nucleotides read TGTGCCAGCACTCTAGGTGGGTGGCTGGGAGATACGCAGTATTTT. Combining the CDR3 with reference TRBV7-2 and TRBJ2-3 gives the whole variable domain GAGVSQSPSNKVTEKGKDVELRCDPISGHTALYWYRQSLGQGLEFLIYFQGNSAPDKSGLPSDRFSAERTGGSVSTLTIQRTQQEDSAVYLCASTLGGWLGDTQYFGPGTRLTVL.

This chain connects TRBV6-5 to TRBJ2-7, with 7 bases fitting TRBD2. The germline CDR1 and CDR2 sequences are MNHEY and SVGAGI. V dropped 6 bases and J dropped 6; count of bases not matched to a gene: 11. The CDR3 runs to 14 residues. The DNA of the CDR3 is TGTGCCAGCAGCCTCAGGGACTACCATTCCGAGCAGTACTTC. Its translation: CASSLRDYHSEQYF.

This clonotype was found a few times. This CDR3 is CASSFGTGVQAIYF. The DNA for the CDR3 is TGTGCCAGCAGCTTCGGGACAGGGGTTCAGGCCATATATTTT. This chain connects TRBV7-2 to TRBJ1-3; 10 bases agree with TRBD1. The V and J ends lost 3 bases and 11 bases, in that order; junction bases with no gene match: 7. This CDR3 contains 14 residues. In germline, CDR1 is SGHTA, CDR2 FQGNSA.

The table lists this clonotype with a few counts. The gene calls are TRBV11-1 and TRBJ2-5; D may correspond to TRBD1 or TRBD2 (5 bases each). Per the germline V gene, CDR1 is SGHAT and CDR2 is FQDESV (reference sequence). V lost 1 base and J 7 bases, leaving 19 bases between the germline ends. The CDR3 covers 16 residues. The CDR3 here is CASSLGIWGPEGTQYF. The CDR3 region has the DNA TGTGCCAGCAGCTTAGGTATATGGGGACCAGAGGGGACCCAGTACTTC.

This chain's CDR3 is CASSTQNTGELFF. CDR3 DNA: TGTGCCAGCAGCACCCAAAACACCGGGGAGCTGTTTTTT. The chain joins TRBV12-3 or TRBV12-4 to TRBJ2-2; D is undetermined. The CDR3 sequence is 13 residues long. V was shortened by 6 bases and J by 2 bases, with 7 bases between the two germline ends.

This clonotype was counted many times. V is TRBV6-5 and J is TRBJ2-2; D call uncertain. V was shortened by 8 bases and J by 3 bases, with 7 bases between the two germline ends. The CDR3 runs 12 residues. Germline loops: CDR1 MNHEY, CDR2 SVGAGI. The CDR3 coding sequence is TGTGCCAGCGGGCCTCACACCGGGGAGCTGTTTTTT. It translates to CASGPHTGELFF.

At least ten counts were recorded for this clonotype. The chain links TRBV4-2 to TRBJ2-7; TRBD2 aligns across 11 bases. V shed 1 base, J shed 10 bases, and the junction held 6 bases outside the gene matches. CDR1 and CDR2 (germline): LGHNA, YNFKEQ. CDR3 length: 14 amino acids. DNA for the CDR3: TGTGCCAGCAGCCAAGGGCTAGCGGGAGGTTATCAGTACTTC. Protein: CASSQGLAGGYQYF.

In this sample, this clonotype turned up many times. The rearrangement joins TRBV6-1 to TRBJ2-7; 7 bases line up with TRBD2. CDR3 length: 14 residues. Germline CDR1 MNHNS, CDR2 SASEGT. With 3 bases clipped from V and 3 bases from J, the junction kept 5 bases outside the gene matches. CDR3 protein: CASSDNRGDYEQYF. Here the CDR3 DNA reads TGTGCCAGCAGTGATAATCGGGGGGACTACGAGCAGTACTTC.

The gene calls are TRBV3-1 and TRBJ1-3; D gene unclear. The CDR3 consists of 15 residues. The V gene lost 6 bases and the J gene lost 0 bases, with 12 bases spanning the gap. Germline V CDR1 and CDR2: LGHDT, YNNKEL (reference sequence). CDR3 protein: CASSNLGHSGNTIYF. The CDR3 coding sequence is TGTGCCAGCAGTAATCTGGGCCACTCTGGAAACACCATATATTTT.

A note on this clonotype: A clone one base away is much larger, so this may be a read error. Written as DNA, the CDR3 is TGTGCCGGCAGAGTCAACCCTGGAACGGGACTCTCGACAGAGCAGTTCTTC. Its protein product is CAGRVNPGTGLSTEQFF. The V call is TRBV2, the J call TRBJ2-1; D perhaps matches TRBD2 (6 bases). This CDR3 spans 17 amino acids. Germline V lookup: CDR1 SNHLY, CDR2 FYNNEI.

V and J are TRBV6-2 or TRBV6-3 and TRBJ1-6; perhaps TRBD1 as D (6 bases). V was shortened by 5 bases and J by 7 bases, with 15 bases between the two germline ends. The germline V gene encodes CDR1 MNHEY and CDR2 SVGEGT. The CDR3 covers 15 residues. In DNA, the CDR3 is TGTGCCAGCAGTCTCCTAACAGGGTGGAATTCACCCCTCCACTTT. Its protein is CASSLLTGWNSPLHF.

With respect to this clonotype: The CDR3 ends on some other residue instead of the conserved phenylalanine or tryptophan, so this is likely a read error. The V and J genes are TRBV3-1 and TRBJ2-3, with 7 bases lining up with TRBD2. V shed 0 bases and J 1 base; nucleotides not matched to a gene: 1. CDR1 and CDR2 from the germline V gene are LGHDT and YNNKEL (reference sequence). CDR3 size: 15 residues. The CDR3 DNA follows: TGTGCCAGCAGCCAAGATCGGGGGGGCACAGATACGCAGTATTAT. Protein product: CASSQDRGGTDTQYY.

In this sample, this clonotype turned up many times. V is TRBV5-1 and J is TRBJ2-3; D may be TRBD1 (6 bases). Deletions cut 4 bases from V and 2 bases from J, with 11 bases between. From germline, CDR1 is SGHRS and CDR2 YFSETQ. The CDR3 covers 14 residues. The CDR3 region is CASSPGTNTDTQYF. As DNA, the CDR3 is TGCGCCAGCAGCCCCGGGACAAACACAGATACGCAGTATTTT. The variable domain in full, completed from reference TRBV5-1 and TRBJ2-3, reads KAGVTQTPRYLIKTRGQQVTLSCSPISGHRSVSWYQQTPGQGLQFLFEYFSETQRNKGNFPGRFSGRQFSNSRSEMNVSTLELGDSALYLCASSPGTNTDTQYFGPGTRLTVL.

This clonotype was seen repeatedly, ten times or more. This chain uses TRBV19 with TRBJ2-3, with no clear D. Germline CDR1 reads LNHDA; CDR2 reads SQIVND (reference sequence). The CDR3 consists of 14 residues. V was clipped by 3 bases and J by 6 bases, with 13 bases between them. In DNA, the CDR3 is TGTGCCAGTAGTATTGGCGGTACTATGGATACGCAGTATTTT. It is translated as CASSIGGTMDTQYF. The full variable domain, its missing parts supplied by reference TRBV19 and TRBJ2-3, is DGGITQSPKYLFRKEGQNVTLSCEQNLNHDAMYWYRQDPGQGLRLIYYSQIVNDFQKGDIAEGYSVSREKKESFPLTVTSAQKNPTAFYLCASSIGGTMDTQYFGPGTRLTVL.

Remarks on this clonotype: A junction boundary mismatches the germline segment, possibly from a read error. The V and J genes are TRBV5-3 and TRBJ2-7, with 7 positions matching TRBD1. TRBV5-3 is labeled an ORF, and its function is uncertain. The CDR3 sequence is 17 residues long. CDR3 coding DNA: TGTGCCAGCAGCTTGGACCCTCGACAGGGCCGCTCCTACGAGCAGTACTTC. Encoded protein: CASSLDPRQGRSYEQYF.

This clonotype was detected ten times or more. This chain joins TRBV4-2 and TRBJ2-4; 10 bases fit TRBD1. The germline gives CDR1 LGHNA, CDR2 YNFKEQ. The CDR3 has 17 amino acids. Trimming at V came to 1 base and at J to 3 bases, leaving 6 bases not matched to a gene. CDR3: CASSQGTGGLGKNIQYF. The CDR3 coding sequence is TGTGCCAGCAGCCAAGGGACAGGGGGTCTTGGCAAAAACATTCAGTACTTC.

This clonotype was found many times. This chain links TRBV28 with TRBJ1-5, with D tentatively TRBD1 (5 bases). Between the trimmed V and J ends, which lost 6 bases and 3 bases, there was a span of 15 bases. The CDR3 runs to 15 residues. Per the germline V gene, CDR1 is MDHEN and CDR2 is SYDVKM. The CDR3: CASSSRVMDNQPQHF. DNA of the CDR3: TGTGCCAGCAGCTCCAGGGTAATGGACAATCAGCCCCAGCATTTT.

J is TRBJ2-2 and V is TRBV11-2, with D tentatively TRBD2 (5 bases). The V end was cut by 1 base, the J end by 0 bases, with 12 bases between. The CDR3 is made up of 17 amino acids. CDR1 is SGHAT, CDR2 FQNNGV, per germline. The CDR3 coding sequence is TGTGCCAGCAGCTTAGGAGGGCTAGCAGCGAACACCGGGGAGCTGTTTTTT. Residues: CASSLGGLAANTGELFF.